This T cell receptor beta chain was sequenced during a study of blood T cell repertoires in COVID-19. The germline V gene has CDR1 SGHNT and CDR2 YYREEE (reference sequence). The CDR3 is 15 residues long. The V and J ends lost 0 bases and 10 bases, in that order; junction bases with no gene match: 4. Sequencing was performed with immunoSEQ multiplex PCR; in TCRdb, only in-frame clones are kept and a portion is missing. The table records fewer than 90,000 clones, over 75% of them present only once. This clonotype originated in a man aged 50 to 60 with acute or convalescent COVID-19. The J gene is TRBJ1-6, the V gene TRBV5-4, with 10 bases lining up with TRBD1. Sequenced material: peripheral blood. The CDR3 region has the DNA TGTGCCAGCAGCTTGGGGGACAGGGGAAACTCACCCCTCCACTTT. This sequence encodes CASSLGDRGNSPLHF.